This T cell receptor beta chain was found in a study of beta chain features in type 1 diabetes. Trimming stripped 0 bases from V and 6 bases from J, with 14 bases between. The CDR3 contains 15 residues. The germline gives CDR1 GTSNPN, CDR2 SVGIG (reference sequence). Expressed TCRB transcripts were sequenced after all isolated RNA was converted to cDNA. Clones were sequenced by immunoSEQ multiplex PCR, and TCRdb holds only the in-frame ones, with some missing. Of 240,000 or so clones in the sample, approximately 70% were seen once. The clonotype was recovered from a man under 40 in good health. This sequence joins TRBV30 and TRBJ2-2; D perhaps matches TRBD2 (5 bases). The specimen was naive CD4+ T cells from blood. This CDR3 is CAWSVDRRRAGELFF. The CDR3, as DNA: TGTGCCTGGAGTGTGGATCGGCGGCGGGCCGGGGAGCTGTTTTTT.